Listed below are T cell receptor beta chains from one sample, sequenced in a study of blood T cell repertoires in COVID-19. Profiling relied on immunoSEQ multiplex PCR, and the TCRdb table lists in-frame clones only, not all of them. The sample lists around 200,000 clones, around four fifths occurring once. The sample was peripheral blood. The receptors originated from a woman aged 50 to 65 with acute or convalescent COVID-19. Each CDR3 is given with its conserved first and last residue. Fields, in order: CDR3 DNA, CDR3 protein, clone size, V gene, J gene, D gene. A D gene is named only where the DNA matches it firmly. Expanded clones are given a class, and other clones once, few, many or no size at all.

cdr3_nt: TGCAGCGTTTCCGGGGGAACCGGGGAGCTGTTTTTT
cdr3_aa: CSVSGGTGELFF
clone_size: NA
v_call: TRBV29-1
j_call: TRBJ2-2
d_call: NA

cdr3_nt: TGTGCCAGCAGCTTGCCAGGGTGGAATGAGCAGTTCTTC
cdr3_aa: CASSLPGWNEQFF
clone_size: NA
v_call: TRBV5-4
j_call: TRBJ2-1
d_call: NA

cdr3_nt: TGTGCCAGCAGTTTAAGGGACAGGGAGGGCGAGCAGTACTTC
cdr3_aa: CASSLRDREGEQYF
clone_size: NA
v_call: TRBV27
j_call: TRBJ2-7
d_call: TRBD1

cdr3_nt: TGCGCCAGCAGCTTAGGACAGGGGTCGTTATACGAGCAGTACTTC
cdr3_aa: CASSLGQGSLYEQYF
clone_size: few
v_call: TRBV5-1
j_call: TRBJ2-7
d_call: TRBD1

cdr3_nt: TGTGCCAGCAGCCAAATCGGGACAGAGAACTATGGCTACACCTTC
cdr3_aa: CASSQIGTENYGYTF
clone_size: NA
v_call: TRBV3-1/TRBV3-2
j_call: TRBJ1-2
d_call: TRBD1

cdr3_nt: TGTGCCAGCAGCCAATCCAGCTTGGGGACTAGCGGGAGGGGCAATGAGCAGTTCTTC
cdr3_aa: CASSQSSLGTSGRGNEQFF
clone_size: NA
v_call: TRBV14
j_call: TRBJ2-1
d_call: TRBD2

cdr3_nt: TGTGCCAGCAGCCCGCAACAGGGGGCTGCCTACGAGCAGTACTTC
cdr3_aa: CASSPQQGAAYEQYF
clone_size: NA
v_call: TRBV7-3
j_call: TRBJ2-7
d_call: TRBD1

cdr3_nt: TGTGCCAGCTCACCCAGGGGGCTTAACACCGGGGAGCTGTTTTTT
cdr3_aa: CASSPRGLNTGELFF
clone_size: few
v_call: TRBV18
j_call: TRBJ2-2
d_call: TRBD1

cdr3_nt: TGTGCCAGCAGTGAGGAATTTTCGGCAGGGGGCACCACCGGGGAGCTGTTTTTT
cdr3_aa: CASSEEFSAGGTTGELFF
clone_size: NA
v_call: TRBV25-1
j_call: TRBJ2-2
d_call: TRBD1

cdr3_nt: TGTGCCAGCCGGGGGGAGGGAGGACTCTACGAGCAGTACTTC
cdr3_aa: CASRGEGGLYEQYF
clone_size: NA
v_call: TRBV6-5
j_call: TRBJ2-7
d_call: TRBD2

cdr3_nt: TGTGCCAGCAGTTTACGGCTTACTAGCGGGGGGCCAAGCTCCTACGAGCAGTACTTC
cdr3_aa: CASSLRLTSGGPSSYEQYF
clone_size: once
v_call: TRBV28
j_call: TRBJ2-7
d_call: TRBD2

cdr3_nt: TGTGCCAGCGGGAAGGGGACTGCACTCCGAGGGGAGACCCAGTACTTC
cdr3_aa: CASGKGTALRGETQYF
clone_size: NA
v_call: TRBV2
j_call: TRBJ2-5
d_call: NA

cdr3_nt: TGCGCCAGCAGCCACACAGGGTGGCAAGAGACCCAGTACTTC
cdr3_aa: CASSHTGWQETQYF
clone_size: few
v_call: TRBV5-1
j_call: TRBJ2-5
d_call: NA

cdr3_nt: TGTGCCACCAGTGACAGCGGCCTCAAGGGCACTGAAGCTTTCTTT
cdr3_aa: CATSDSGLKGTEAFF
clone_size: NA
v_call: TRBV24-1
j_call: TRBJ1-1
d_call: NA

cdr3_nt: TGTGCCACCAGTGAGGGGGGAGATACGCAGTATTTT
cdr3_aa: CATSEGGDTQYF
clone_size: NA
v_call: TRBV24-1
j_call: TRBJ2-3
d_call: NA

cdr3_nt: TGTGCCAGCAGAGCAGGGGGCAATCGAGGCGAGCAGTACTTC
cdr3_aa: CASRAGGNRGEQYF
clone_size: few
v_call: TRBV27
j_call: TRBJ2-7
d_call: TRBD1